A selection of T cell receptor beta chains follows, all from one sample in a study of T cell repertoires in cytomegalovirus infection. No antigen is known for these receptors. MiXCR, applied by TCRdb to the reads, yields one record per CDR3 protein. The sample holds some 920,000 distinct CDR3 sequences, around 31% seen once. Material: cultured CD8+ T cells from PBMCs, obtained from culture after CMV antigen stimulation. Receptors were obtained from a human donor in good health (CMV status not recorded). Some clones in this sample may be carry-over from other donors' samples. CDR3s include the opening cysteine and the closing phenylalanine or tryptophan. Each record gives: clone size, J gene, V gene, D gene, CDR3 DNA, CDR3 protein. The D gene is left open where the match is weak. Rows may omit the clone size; those that give it use once, few, many or a size class.

few | TRBJ2-2 | TRBV27 | . | TGTGCCAGCAGTGGGGGGCTTACCGGGGAGCTGTTTTTT | CASSGGLTGELFF
. | TRBJ1-6 | TRBV6-1 | TRBD1 | TGTGCCAGTACTCAACGGACAGGGAAAGCAAATTCACCCCTCCACTTT | CASTQRTGKANSPLHF
. | TRBJ1-3 | TRBV2 | . | TGTGCCAGCAGTGATCTTAGCTCTGGAAACACCATATATTTT | CASSDLSSGNTIYF
. | TRBJ2-3 | TRBV12-3/TRBV12-4 | . | TGTGCCAGCAGCACTCCCCTGGAGGGGACAGATACGCAGTATTTT | CASSTPLEGTDTQYF
. | TRBJ1-5 | TRBV7-2 | TRBD1 | TGTGCCAGCAGCTTCTCCGACAGGGACCCCCTCGAGCCCCAGCATTTT | CASSFSDRDPLEPQHF
few | TRBJ1-2 | TRBV27 | . | TGTGCCAGCAGTGTACAGGGTGCCGCTGGCTACACCTTC | CASSVQGAAGYTF
few | TRBJ2-3 | TRBV6-5 | TRBD1 | TGTGCCAGCAGTTACGGGCCGACAGGGGGGACAGATACGCAGTATTTT | CASSYGPTGGTDTQYF
many | TRBJ2-1 | TRBV7-9 | TRBD1 | TGTGCCAGCAGCTTTTTGTCGCACGGGCCGGGACAGGGGGCATATGAGCAGTTCTTC | CASSFLSHGPGQGAYEQFF
. | TRBJ2-6 | TRBV6-1 | . | TGTGCCAGCAGTGAAATTAGGAGGGCCTCTGGGGCCAACGTCCTGACTTTC | CASSEIRRASGANVLTF
. | TRBJ2-7 | TRBV4-2 | TRBD2 | TGTGCCAGCAGCCATGCGGGCGGGGGCTACGAGCAGTACTTC | CASSHAGGGYEQYF
. | TRBJ1-1 | TRBV7-9 | TRBD1 | TGTGCCAGCAGCTCCCGGGACAGCGGGTGGAACACTGAAGCTTTCTTT | CASSSRDSGWNTEAFF
few | TRBJ2-3 | TRBV10-3 | TRBD2 | TGTGCCATTGATATAGCGGGGGGGGCCACAGATACGCAGTATTTT | CAIDIAGGATDTQYF
. | TRBJ1-1 | TRBV5-5 | . | TGTGCCAGCAGCCAACGGACATTTGGGAACGCTGAAGCTTTCTTT | CASSQRTFGNAEAFF
few | TRBJ1-2 | TRBV6-6 | TRBD1 | TGTGCCAGCAGTTACTCGAAAGGACAGGGAGCGCATGGCTACACCTTC | CASSYSKGQGAHGYTF
. | TRBJ2-1 | TRBV6-1 | . | TGTGCCAGCAGTTACCCAGGAGAACCCAGCCAGTTCTTC | CASSYPGEPSQFF
few | TRBJ1-5 | TRBV25-1 | . | TGTGCCAGCAGTCGCCCTACGATGGGACCCTACGGCAACTATAGCAATCAGCCCCAGCATTTT | CASSRPTMGPYGNYSNQPQHF
few | TRBJ2-5 | TRBV23-1 | TRBD2 | TGCGCCAGCAGTCCCGGACTAGCGGGGTCCCCCGCTCATTTGGGGACCCAGTACTTC | CASSPGLAGSPAHLGTQYF
. | TRBJ2-4 | TRBV28 | . | TGTGCCAGCAGACCCAGGGGTGGGGGGGACATTCAGTACTTC | CASRPRGGGDIQYF
few | TRBJ2-2 | TRBV27 | . | TGTGCCAGTACCATACGCGGGCGAAACACCGGGGAGCTGTTTTTT | CASTIRGRNTGELFF
. | TRBJ1-1 | TRBV5-1 | . | TGCGCCAGCAGCTTGGAAAGGGGGTACACTGAAGCTTTCTTT | CASSLERGYTEAFF
many | TRBJ2-5 | TRBV7-9 | . | TGTGCCAGCAGCCCGGACACTAGCAGGGAGACCCAGTACTTC | CASSPDTSRETQYF
few | TRBJ2-3 | TRBV6-6 | TRBD2 | TGTGCCAGCAGTTTCATCCTTAGCGGGGGGGCCCGCACAGATACGCAGTATTTT | CASSFILSGGARTDTQYF
. | TRBJ1-6 | TRBV6-1 | TRBD1 | TGTGCCAGCAGGATACCGGGACAGGAGCAGCCGTATAATTCACCCCTCCACTTT | CASRIPGQEQPYNSPLHF
once | TRBJ1-1 | TRBV13 | . | TGTGCCAGCAGCTTGGGACCCGACCTGAGAGGTGAAGCTTTCTTT | CASSLGPDLRGEAFF
few | TRBJ1-5 | TRBV28 | . | TGTGCCAGCAGTACCGGCGGCAGGGGTTTCAATCAGCCCCAGCATTTT | CASSTGGRGFNQPQHF
. | TRBJ2-7 | TRBV27 | . | TGTGCCAGCAGGGACCCCGGGACTTCTCGCGAGCAGTACTTC | CASRDPGTSREQYF
few | TRBJ2-1 | TRBV7-3 | TRBD2 | TGTGCCAGCAGCTTCGCGGGGGGGCCTCTCAATGAGCAGTTCTTC | CASSFAGGPLNEQFF
few | TRBJ1-4 | TRBV27 | TRBD1 | TGTGCCAGCGGGACAGGGGGGTTTTCTGAAAAACTGTTTTTT | CASGTGGFSEKLFF
. | TRBJ2-1 | TRBV5-1 | TRBD1 | TGCGCCAGCAGCTCCCGGGACAGGGTTGAGCAGTTCTTC | CASSSRDRVEQFF
. | TRBJ2-1 | TRBV12-3/TRBV12-4 | TRBD1 | TGTGCCAGCAGTGAGGGACAGTCTGGTGAGCAGTTCTTC | CASSEGQSGEQFF
. | TRBJ2-7 | TRBV27 | . | TGTGCCAGCAGTTTATCCCTCTCCTACGAGCAGTACTTC | CASSLSLSYEQYF
few | TRBJ2-1 | TRBV7-9 | TRBD2 | TGTGCCAGCAGGCCGGCGGGAGCTTACAATGAGCAGTTCTTC | CASRPAGAYNEQFF
few | TRBJ2-3 | TRBV9 | . | TGTGCCAGCAGCGCCTCAGGCAGGGGGGGAACAGATACGCAGTATTTT | CASSASGRGGTDTQYF
few | TRBJ2-1 | TRBV14 | TRBD1 | TGTGCCAGCAGCCTAACCCCCGGACAGGCCAATGAGCAGTTCTTC | CASSLTPGQANEQFF
few | TRBJ2-1 | TRBV10-3 | TRBD2 | TGTGCCATCCGTGTGACTAGCGAGGGTGAGCAGTTCTTC | CAIRVTSEGEQFF
few | TRBJ1-3 | TRBV12-3/TRBV12-4 | . | TGTGCCAGCATCTTCTGGGGATCTGGAAACACCATATATTTT | CASIFWGSGNTIYF
. | TRBJ2-7 | TRBV12-3/TRBV12-4 | TRBD1 | TGTGCCAGCAGCCAGGGGGGACAGGGACTCTACGAGCAGTACTTC | CASSQGGQGLYEQYF
. | TRBJ2-2 | TRBV7-9 | . | TGTGCCAGCAGCCCGTCCCACGGAAACACCGGGGAGCTGTTTTTT | CASSPSHGNTGELFF
. | TRBJ1-1 | TRBV13 | . | TGTGCCAGCAGCTTCCGGACAGATCAAGCTTTCTTT | CASSFRTDQAFF
few | TRBJ1-2 | TRBV18 | . | TGTGCCAGCTCACCACCCGACACGCTGAGCTATGGCTACACCTTC | CASSPPDTLSYGYTF
few | TRBJ1-2 | TRBV6-5 | . | TGTGCCAGCAGTTACTCGATGGCGGGAGGGCCACTAGACTATGGCTACACCTTC | CASSYSMAGGPLDYGYTF
few | TRBJ2-1 | TRBV7-6 | TRBD2 | TGTGCCAGCAGCCTAGCCGGGACTAGCGAGTACAATGAGCAGTTCTTC | CASSLAGTSEYNEQFF
few | TRBJ1-3 | TRBV11-2 | . | TGTGCCAGCAGCTTAGAGGGGACTCCCTCTGGAAACACCATATATTTT | CASSLEGTPSGNTIYF
. | TRBJ1-5 | TRBV11-1 | TRBD1 | TGTGCCAGCAGCTGGGGAACAGGGGTGAATCAGCCCCAGCATTTT | CASSWGTGVNQPQHF
few | TRBJ1-6 | TRBV12-3/TRBV12-4 | . | TGTGCCAGCACCGAAGGGGTCCTGAATTCACCCCTCCACTTT | CASTEGVLNSPLHF
. | TRBJ1-5 | TRBV2 | TRBD1 | TGTGCCAGCAGTGTGACAGGGAGAGCAAGCAATCAGCCCCAGCATTTT | CASSVTGRASNQPQHF
few | TRBJ1-5 | TRBV7-8 | . | TGTGCCAGCAGCCCGAGAGTGTGGCCCCAGCATTTT | CASSPRVWPQHF